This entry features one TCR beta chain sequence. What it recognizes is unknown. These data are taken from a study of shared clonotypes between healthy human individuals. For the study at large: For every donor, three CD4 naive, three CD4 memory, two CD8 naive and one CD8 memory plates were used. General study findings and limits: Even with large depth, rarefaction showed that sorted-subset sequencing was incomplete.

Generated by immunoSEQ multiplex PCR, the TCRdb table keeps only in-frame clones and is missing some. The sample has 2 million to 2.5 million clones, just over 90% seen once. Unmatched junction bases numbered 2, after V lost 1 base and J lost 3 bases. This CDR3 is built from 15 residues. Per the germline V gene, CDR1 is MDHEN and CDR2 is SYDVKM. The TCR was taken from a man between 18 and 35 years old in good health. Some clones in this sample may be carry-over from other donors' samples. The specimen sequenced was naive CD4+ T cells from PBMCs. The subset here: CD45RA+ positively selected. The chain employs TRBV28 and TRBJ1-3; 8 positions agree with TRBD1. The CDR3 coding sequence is TGTGCCAGCAGTTTATCCGGACAGGGTGGAAACACCATATATTTT. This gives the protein CASSLSGQGGNTIYF.